Below, 24 T cell receptor beta chains from the same sample are listed, as sequenced in a study of CD8 T cells in ankylosing spondylitis. In TCRdb, the 5' RACE reads were re-called with MiXCR into one record per CDR3 protein. The table lists approximately 220,000 distinct CDR3 sequences, around a quarter of them singletons, with approximately 6.6% in the top ten. The material sequenced was blood, either unsorted or a sorted T cell fraction (not recorded which). These receptor sequences come from a male donor with ankylosing spondylitis or in good health (not recorded which).

The rearrangement links TRBV5-1 to TRBJ2-5; 9 bases are shared with TRBD1. CDR1 is SGHRS and CDR2 is YFSETQ in the germline V gene. This CDR3 has 15 residues. J gave up 4 bases and V 5 bases, and 9 bases lay outside the gene matches. The CDR3 spells CASRLDRGTRETQYF. As DNA, the CDR3 is TGCGCCAGCAGACTGGACAGGGGCACGCGAGAGACCCAGTACTTC. Looking up the rest from reference TRBV5-1 and TRBJ2-5 gives the full variable domain: KAGVTQTPRYLIKTRGQQVTLSCSPISGHRSVSWYQQTPGQGLQFLFEYFSETQRNKGNFPGRFSGRQFSNSRSEMNVSTLELGDSALYLCASRLDRGTRETQYFGPGTRLLVL.

In its sample, this clonotype was seen many times. The chain recombines TRBV5-1 with TRBJ1-1; D perhaps matches TRBD1 (6 bases). Trimming cost V 4 bases and J 3 bases, with 19 bases left between them. This CDR3 region has 16 residues. Per the germline V gene, CDR1 is SGHRS and CDR2 is YFSETQ. The CDR3 here is CASSPRTAGFDTEAFF. In nucleotides, the CDR3 is TGCGCCAGCAGCCCTCGGACAGCCGGGTTCGACACTGAAGCTTTCTTT. The variable domain in full, completed from reference TRBV5-1 and TRBJ1-1, reads KAGVTQTPRYLIKTRGQQVTLSCSPISGHRSVSWYQQTPGQGLQFLFEYFSETQRNKGNFPGRFSGRQFSNSRSEMNVSTLELGDSALYLCASSPRTAGFDTEAFFGQGTRLTVV.

This chain connects TRBV10-3 to TRBJ2-7, with 12 bases that match TRBD2. The CDR3 runs 15 residues. Per germline, CDR1 ENHRY and CDR2 SYGVKD. V was pared by 4 bases and J by 2 bases, with 3 bases of the junction left unmatched. The CDR3 protein is CAISATSGGTYEQYF. Here the CDR3 DNA reads TGTGCCATCAGTGCGACTAGCGGGGGAACCTACGAGCAGTACTTC.

This clonotype was picked up many times. This chain connects TRBV9 to TRBJ2-7; D gene ambiguous. The CDR3 covers 13 residues. The V end was cut by 4 bases, the J end by 3 bases, with 11 bases between. CDR1 and CDR2 (germline): SGDLS, YYNGEE. The chain's CDR3 is CASSISPGYEQYF. CDR3 sequence (DNA): TGTGCCAGCAGCATTAGTCCCGGCTACGAGCAGTACTTC. The full variable domain, rest sourced from reference TRBV9 and TRBJ2-7, is DSGVTQTPKHLITATGQRVTLRCSPRSGDLSVYWYQQSLDQGLQFLIQYYNGEERAKGNILERFSAQQFPDLHSELNLSSLELGDSALYFCASSISPGYEQYFGPGTRLTVT.

This clonotype was seen at least ten times. J is TRBJ2-5 and V is TRBV3-1; D uncertain. CDR1 and CDR2 from the germline V gene are LGHDT and YNNKEL (reference sequence). The CDR3 has 12 residues. V gave up 1 base and J gave up 5 bases, with 5 bases separating them. Here the CDR3 DNA reads TGTGCCAGCAGCCAAGTGTTCGAGACCCAGTACTTC. Its protein product is CASSQVFETQYF.

The rearrangement joins TRBV18 to TRBJ1-2; maybe TRBD1 (5 bases). Germline CDR1 KGHSH, CDR2 LQKENI. The ends were cut back, 2 bases at V and 8 bases at J, with 21 bases in the middle. The CDR3 is made up of 16 amino acids. The CDR3 bases are TGTGCCAGCTCACCATATCTTGATGGAGAGGGGAGCGGCTACACCTTC. Its translation: CASSPYLDGEGSGYTF.

V usage is TRBV20-1 and J usage is TRBJ1-1; 7 bases fit TRBD1. CDR1 is DFQATT and CDR2 is SNEGSKA in the germline V gene (reference sequence). The CDR3 consists of 12 residues. J was trimmed by 6 bases and V by 5 bases; bases with no gene match: 6. CDR3 bases: TGCAGTGCTCCACGGACAGGCTCTGAAGCTTTCTTT. Translating it yields CSAPRTGSEAFF.

This rearrangement joins TRBV10-3 to TRBJ2-2; a possible D gene is TRBD2 (5 bases). The CDR3 length is 15 residues. Germline CDR1 is ENHRY and CDR2 is SYGVKD. The V and J ends lost 2 bases and 0 bases respectively, with 7 bases between them. Here the CDR3 reads CAISEGGPNTGELFF. The CDR3, as DNA: TGTGCCATCAGTGAGGGAGGCCCGAACACCGGGGAGCTGTTTTTT.

This clonotype was seen more than once but under ten times. V gene TRBV6-4 combines with J gene TRBJ2-5; D is unresolved. The length of the CDR3 is 13 residues. V was trimmed by 4 bases and J by 4 bases, leaving 10 bases between them. Germline CDR1 is MRHNA and CDR2 is SNTAGT. The CDR3 DNA reads TGTGCCAGCAGTGTCCTGCCGGGAGAGACCCAGTACTTC. This codes for CASSVLPGETQYF.

This clonotype was counted many times. The chain employs TRBV6-1 and TRBJ2-3; D gene unclear. This CDR3 has 12 residues. V shed 7 bases and J shed 6 bases, with 11 bases lying between them. Germline V CDR1 and CDR2: MNHNS, SASEGT. CDR3 DNA sequence: TGTGCCAGCACTCCGACCGCTGATACGCAGTATTTT. As protein: CASTPTADTQYF.

The table lists this clonotype with many counts. V gene TRBV5-1 combines with J gene TRBJ2-5; 9 bases are shared with TRBD2. CDR3 size: 15 residues. Germline-derived CDR1 and CDR2 are SGHRS and YFSETQ. The trim removed 0 bases at V and 5 bases at J, leaving 5 bases unmatched. In DNA form, the CDR3 reads TGCGCCAGCAGCTTGGGTTCTAGCGGGATTGAGACCCAGTACTTC. Protein product: CASSLGSSGIETQYF. Full variable domain (rest looked up from reference TRBV5-1 and TRBJ2-5): KAGVTQTPRYLIKTRGQQVTLSCSPISGHRSVSWYQQTPGQGLQFLFEYFSETQRNKGNFPGRFSGRQFSNSRSEMNVSTLELGDSALYLCASSLGSSGIETQYFGPGTRLLVL.

Many counts were recorded for this clonotype. The CDR3 sequence: CSAGTGTPFQHF. DNA for the CDR3: TGCAGTGCGGGTACCGGGACCCCGTTTCAGCATTTT. The gene calls are TRBV20-1 and TRBJ1-5, with D possibly TRBD1 on 5 matching bases. V shed 6 bases and J shed 13 bases, with 19 bases lying between them. The CDR3 loop spans 12 amino acids. Germline values: CDR1 DFQATT, CDR2 SNEGSKA (reference sequence).

This clonotype showed up many times. The chain couples TRBV29-1 to TRBJ1-2; D is uncertain. V gave up 0 bases and J gave up 4 bases, with 12 bases separating them. Germline assignment: CDR1 SQVTM and CDR2 ANQGSEA. This CDR3 is 14 amino acids long. In DNA form, the CDR3 reads TGCAGCGTTGAAGATCTATCAGGTTTCTATGGCTACACCTTC. Its translation is CSVEDLSGFYGYTF.

V and J are TRBV5-1 and TRBJ1-5, with D tentatively TRBD1 (5 bases). Germline assignment: CDR1 SGHRS and CDR2 YFSETQ. V was shortened by 3 bases and J by 0 bases, with 10 bases between the two germline ends. The CDR3 length is 15 residues. The CDR3 loop is CASSSAGDSNQPQHF. DNA for the CDR3: TGCGCCAGCAGCTCTGCGGGGGATAGCAATCAGCCCCAGCATTTT.

This clonotype showed up many times. The chain is built from TRBV5-1 and TRBJ1-6; 9 bases are shared with TRBD1. CDR3 length: 14 amino acids. The V gene's germline CDR1 is SGHRS and CDR2 YFSETQ. V shed 3 bases, J shed 9 bases, and the junction held 4 bases outside the gene matches. The CDR3 is CASSWGQGGSPLHF. DNA for the CDR3: TGCGCCAGCAGCTGGGGACAGGGTGGTTCACCCCTCCACTTT.

The genes are TRBV7-9 and TRBJ2-3; D may correspond to TRBD1 or TRBD2 (5 bases each). Per germline, CDR1 SEHNR and CDR2 FQNEAQ (reference sequence). This CDR3 contains 15 residues. V lost 3 bases and J 0 bases, leaving 10 bases between the germline ends. CDR3 coding DNA: TGTGCCAGCAGCTTGTCGGGACGGAGCACAGATACGCAGTATTTT. Residues: CASSLSGRSTDTQYF.

This clonotype showed up many times. This chain connects TRBV7-9 to TRBJ2-1; D is perhaps TRBD1 or TRBD2 (6 bases each). The V gene lost 8 bases and the J gene lost 9 bases, with 20 bases spanning the gap. The CDR3 loop spans 14 amino acids. The V gene's germline CDR1 is SEHNR and CDR2 FQNEAQ (reference sequence). The CDR3 loop is CASPPAVGGGEQFF. The CDR3 DNA sequence: TGTGCCAGCCCCCCTGCCGTAGGAGGGGGTGAGCAGTTCTTC.

Ten or more counts support this clonotype. CDR3 nucleotide sequence: TGCGCCAGCAGCTTGGCCTTCTCCTCTGGAAACACCATATATTTT. Amino acid sequence: CASSLAFSSGNTIYF. This sequence joins TRBV5-1 and TRBJ1-3; no clear D. Germline-derived CDR1 and CDR2 are SGHRS and YFSETQ. Trimming removed 0 bases at V and 0 bases at J, with 7 bases between. The CDR3 contains 15 residues.

This clonotype showed up many times. This chain links TRBV3-1 with TRBJ2-1; D not certain. The ends were cut back, 2 bases at V and 0 bases at J, with 11 bases in the middle. Germline values: CDR1 LGHDT, CDR2 YNNKEL (reference sequence). This CDR3 spans 16 amino acids. CDR3 amino acids: CASSQKLVSSYNEQFF. CDR3 DNA sequence: TGTGCCAGCAGCCAAAAGCTAGTCAGCTCCTACAATGAGCAGTTCTTC.

The rearrangement joins TRBV10-3 to TRBJ1-1; D is ambiguous. The V and J ends lost 4 bases and 1 base respectively, with 4 bases between them. The CDR3 covers 12 residues. Germline loops: CDR1 ENHRY, CDR2 SYGVKD. The CDR3 bases are TGTGCCATCAGTGGTTGGAACACTGAAGCTTTCTTT. It specifies CAISGWNTEAFF.

The chain has TRBV10-3 and TRBJ2-1; 9 nucleotides align to TRBD2. Germline V CDR1 and CDR2: ENHRY, SYGVKD. This CDR3 has 16 residues. V was clipped by 2 bases and J by 0 bases; unmatched bases: 2. The CDR3 loop is CAISEVSGSSYNEQFF. The CDR3 DNA sequence: TGTGCCATCAGTGAGGTTAGCGGGAGCTCCTACAATGAGCAGTTCTTC.

This clonotype appeared a few times. The chain has TRBV20-1 and TRBJ2-7, with D perhaps being TRBD1 or TRBD2 (5 bases each). Germline lookup yields CDR1 DFQATT and CDR2 SNEGSKA (reference sequence). The length of the CDR3 is 14 residues. V was clipped by 4 bases and J by 2 bases, with 15 bases between them. CDR3 DNA sequence: TGCAGTGCTATTTTTGTGGGGCGGGCCTACGAGCAGTACTTC. Residues: CSAIFVGRAYEQYF.

This chain links TRBV7-2 with TRBJ2-1; D is possibly TRBD2 (5 bases). Trimming took off 5 bases at V and 3 bases at J, with 8 bases between the two ends. In germline, CDR1 is SGHTA, CDR2 FQGNSA. The CDR3 is 13 amino acids. CDR3 DNA sequence: TGTGCCAGCAGCAAAACTAGCTACAATGAGCAGTTCTTC. The encoded protein is CASSKTSYNEQFF.

This clonotype was observed at least ten times. At one end, the junction sequence differs from germline, possibly due to a read error. The rearrangement links TRBV7-3 to TRBJ2-1, with 8 bases matching TRBD2. This CDR3 is 16 amino acids long. CDR1 and CDR2 from the germline V gene are SGHTA and FQGTGA. The CDR3 here is CASSLTLGTTGGDWSF. CDR3 DNA sequence: TGTGCCAGCAGCTTGACCCTCGGGACCACCGGGGGGGATTGGTCCTTC. Based on the CDR3 plus reference TRBV7-3 and TRBJ2-1, the full variable domain is GAGVSQTPSNKVTEKGKYVELRCDPISGHTALYWYRQSLGQGPEFLIYFQGTGAADDSGLPNDRFFAVRPEGSVSTLKIQRTERGDSAVYLCASSLTLGTTGGDWSFGPGTRLTVL.